This T cell receptor (beta chain) was sequenced for a study of blood T cell repertoires in COVID-19. Study-level background: Whether acute or convalescent, the COVID-19 samples came from the United States, Italy and Spain. PBMCs, B-cell-depleted T cells, or T cells provided the cDNA or gDNA that made up the material.

How the authors handled the data: Reference gene primer amplification yielded estimated nucleated cell counts. Data came from immunoSEQ multiplex PCR; TCRdb stores just in-frame clones and leaves some out. The D gene and trimming were derived from the DNA, and the V and J assignments and clone size from that table. The sample lists more than 100,000 clones, roughly 80% occurring once. This CDR3 has 21 residues. The sequenced sample was peripheral blood. The chain couples TRBV21-1 to TRBJ2-2; TRBD2 was called by the table and not checked on the DNA. TRBV21-1 is a documented pseudogene. The TCR comes from a human donor in a cohort sampled during active COVID-19. CDR3 DNA: TGTGCCAGCAGCAAAGCCTCCAATGGACTAGCGGGGGGGTATTGCACCGGGGAGCTGTTTTTT. This translates into CASSKASNGLAGGYCTGELFF.